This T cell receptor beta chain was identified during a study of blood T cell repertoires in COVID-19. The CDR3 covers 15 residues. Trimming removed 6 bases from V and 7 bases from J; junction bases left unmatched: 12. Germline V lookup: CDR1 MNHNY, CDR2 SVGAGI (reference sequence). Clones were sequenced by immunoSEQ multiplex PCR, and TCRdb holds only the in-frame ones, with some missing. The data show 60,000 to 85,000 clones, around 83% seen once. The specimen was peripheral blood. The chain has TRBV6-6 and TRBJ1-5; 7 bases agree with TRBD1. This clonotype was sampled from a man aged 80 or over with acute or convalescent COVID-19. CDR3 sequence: CASSLSTGAWQPQHF. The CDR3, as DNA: TGTGCCAGCAGCCTATCCACAGGGGCCTGGCAGCCCCAGCATTTT.